This is a list of T cell receptor beta chains from one sample in a study of technical replicates of blood from several donors. Sequencing was performed with immunoSEQ multiplex PCR; in TCRdb, only in-frame clones are kept and a portion is missing. The sample records around 85,000 clones, roughly 94% being singletons. Sequenced material: T cells isolated from PBMCs. Receptor source: a human donor in good health. The CDR3 runs from the conserved cysteine through the conserved F or W. The order of the fields is V gene, CDR3 protein.

TRBV19	CASSDRGAEAFF
TRBV7-9	CASSLVIGEDYGYTF
TRBV7-6	CASSPYSTGTYGYTF
TRBV2	CASSFEGANVLTF
TRBV11-3	CASSLDRGQGFSYEQYF
TRBV7-2	CASSPRTEQFF
TRBV5-4	CASSFSRSGGTDTQYF
TRBV19	CASSHQDRTVYEQYF
TRBV11-2	CASSSQGTGWDYGYTF
TRBV7-8	CASSLGGTPDNEQFF
TRBV9	CASSPSAGGTQPQHF
TRBV4-1	CASSPTPGQNTGELFF
TRBV2	CASSQANEQFF
TRBV5-1	CASSLWSTDDRSLLSYEQYF
TRBV10-3	CAISESMRAGETQYF
TRBV15	CATSVVGTGRTEAFF
TRBV7-6	CASSLAGTGLVNTEAFF
TRBV4-2	CASSPPGLADYNEQFF
TRBV19	CASTGSREGHNNEQYF
TRBV11-3	CASSLGGPTPFYEQYF
TRBV4-1	CASSQVKGEIYEQYF
TRBV19	CASSGTGGSYEQYF
TRBV28	CASGQGWQPQHF
TRBV28	CASSLGQTFDTQYF
TRBV6-1	CASSVLDYGSYNEQFF
TRBV27	CASALMSGDQETQYF
TRBV10-1	CASSESIIGEQYF
TRBV7-9	CASPGVGYTF
TRBV9	CASSVATGPSNSPLHF
TRBV4-1	CASSQDPREHNEQFF
TRBV19	CASSNVSGKDGYTF
TRBV2	CASSGGYHGYTF
TRBV7-6	CASSTGQDQPQHF
TRBV9	CASSVVSGGETQYF
TRBV7-9	CASSLGQGANNEQFF
TRBV7-6	CASSLAGQKQYF